This T cell receptor beta chain comes out of a study of CD8 T cells in Susac syndrome. Study information: Sequenced Susac syndrome patients included more than five with clinically active disease and about eight in remission.

Random hexamers primed reverse transcription of about 0.5 to 1 ug RNA. TCRdb reanalysed the immunoSEQ multiplex PCR reads using MiXCR and keeps one entry per CDR3 protein. Of some 210,000 distinct CDR3 sequences in the sample, roughly 93% were seen once. Overall study results and limits: As the study acknowledged, the number of individuals in its TCR sequencing and HLA analysis was relatively small.

This clonotype was seen just once. Its antigen is not identified. All included Susac syndrome patients satisfied recently defined diagnostic criteria for definite or probable disease. The CDR3 contains 15 residues. Germline V lookup: CDR1 LNHNV, CDR2 YYDKDF (reference sequence). V was cut by 0 bases and J by 6 bases, with 14 bases left in between. The chain joins TRBV15 to TRBJ1-1; D might be TRBD1 (5 bases). The sequencing input was CD4+ T cells from PBMCs. The TCR sequence derives from a human donor with Susac syndrome. CDR3 nucleotide sequence: TGTGCCACCAGCAGAGATAAGGCAGGGTCGGCTGAAGCTTTCTTT. It specifies CATSRDKAGSAEAFF.